What follows is one T cell receptor beta chain and its context. The antigen it recognizes is unknown. No quality values exist for individual bases; no much larger clone is one base distant. The library was made by the immunoSEQ multiplex PCR assay. For the multiplex PCR, a mixture combining 60 forward primers for TCR Vbeta segments and 13 reverse primers for TCR Jbeta segments was used. The CDR3 region of rearranged TCR beta genes was amplified from genomic DNA by a multiplex PCR assay. The Illumina HiSeq System was used to sequence the amplified TCR beta libraries as 87-base-pair reads. As for how the authors treated the data: Across the 700 or so repertoires, a later analysis counted some 81 million unique TCR beta chains, 9.5 million to 12 million of which were shared by at least two donors. Raw reads were error-corrected and collapsed into unique sequences by a nearest-neighbor algorithm in which closely related sequences were merged to remove PCR and sequencing errors. To assign V, D and J gene segments, CDR3 sequences were aligned to IMGT reference sequences. Each retained sequence needed at least a six-nucleotide match to both a V gene segment and a J gene segment. Rearrangements were classified as productive when the CDR3 lacked stop codons and remained in frame with V and J, and all other rearrangements were classified as non-productive. Following IMGT convention, CDR3 was defined as the stretch from the second conserved V-encoded cysteine to the conserved J-encoded phenylalanine. The earlier analysis of 500 to 650 of the donors excluded any sequence lacking an unambiguous match to a single V gene segment. In an earlier analysis of a few hundred of the donors, V segments were called functional above 56.7% productive rearrangements and were called segregating when the between-donor standard deviation exceeded 5%. A statistical classification framework was built to diagnose cytomegalovirus status from the catalog of TCR beta chain sequences. V and J gene assignment, in a later analysis, came from comparing TCR nucleotide sequences with IMGT/GENE-DB human TR gene sequences. In a later analysis, CDR3 sequences and most-parsimonious VDJ recombination scenarios were assigned using the TCRdist pipeline. A later analysis defined each TCR beta chain by its CDR3 amino acid sequence plus V-gene family, and excluded reads lacking a unique V-gene family. In a later analysis, 450 to 600 highly shared, low-generation-probability nucleotide sequences were removed to address suspected cross-contamination and a sequencing artifact. A later analysis calculated a clonal expansion index for each public chain from normalized within-repertoire ranks of inferred template counts. In a later analysis, generation probabilities were computed with a VDJ recombination model fitted to out-of-frame rearrangements, and the resulting probabilities were checked against IGoR. In a later analysis, hypergeometric tests were used to score TCR-TCR, TCR-HLA and TCR-CMV co-occurrence, with a repertoire-size bias correction applied to TCR pairs. To estimate false discovery rates, a later analysis permuted the HLA or CMV assignments 20 times. In a later analysis, co-occurring TCRs were grouped with DBSCAN, and TCRdist sequence similarity was added when clustering was performed within HLA-allele-positive subsets. Repertoires with fewer than 30,000 or more than 120,000 public chains were left out of co-occurrence clustering, as were about 5 repertoires with anomalous nucleotide sharing. What TCRdb holds here is the immuneACCESS table cut down to in-frame rearrangements. Part of the clones is not present; checked against another copy, under half of the missing clones reflect an unresolved V gene, and the others are unexplained. V and J calls and clone size follow that table, whereas D and trimming were derived from the DNA. The table for this sample lists some 130,000 clones; about 70% of them were counted only once. Of the sample, roughly 2.7% falls within the top ten clones.

This entry belongs to a study of cytomegalovirus exposure and HLA in healthy donors (dated by TCRdb to about 2017). Background for the entire study: In an earlier analysis of roughly 590 of the donors, 276 Gb of sequence data and 117 million unique TCR beta sequences from 180 million or so T cells were reported. An early release covering more than 500 HLA-typed donors comprised about 300 gigabases of sequencing data and 85 million or so unique TCR sequences. Of the roughly 400 genotyped donors, approximately 80% fell in the genetic ancestry cluster associated with self-reported Caucasian donors. The study aimed to test whether cataloging public T cell receptors could reveal signatures of past pathogen exposure. The study profiled the T cell repertoires of about 720 subjects by immunosequencing and related them to cytomegalovirus serostatus. A separate validation cohort of roughly 130 different subjects was used in addition to the approximately 700-subject first cohort. High-throughput TCR immunosequencing, statistical association of individual TCRs with disease status, and machine learning were combined to predict cytomegalovirus infection status. A later analysis re-analyzed previously published TCR beta repertoires from approximately 700 donors and added high-resolution HLA genotyping to study TCR occurrence patterns. Rather than using new phenotypic data, the later analysis identified candidate immune exposures from TCR beta sequences and from how often those sequences occurred across donors. To decide whether each TCR beta V gene segment behaved as functional or pseudogenic, an earlier analysis of some 570 of the donors relied on high-throughput TCR beta sequencing. Donor age, sex, ethnicity and CMV serostatus were compiled together with the repertoire data. A later genetic analysis used genome-wide SNP genotypes for about 65% of the roughly 670 donors, treating that subset as a discovery cohort. All discovery cohort repertoires had been generated on a single sequencing platform. Both class I and class II loci were covered by HLA typing, at four-digit resolution. Typing coverage varied by locus: 629-630 donors for A, B, C, DRB1 and DQB1; around 560 for DQA1; about 590 for DPA1; 400 to 480 for DPB1. Five DR-DQ haplotypes were handled as single units for association and clustering because linkage in the cohort was strong. Among around 400 genotyped donors of the cohort, an average of roughly 230,000 unique TCR beta nucleotide sequences was sequenced per donor, of which approximately 19% were non-productive.

Trimming at the junction amounts to 3 bases on V and 4 bases on J, and the germline ends lie 8 bases apart. For CDR1 and CDR2, the germline V gene lists SGDLS and YYNGEE. Measured from the cysteine to the phenylalanine, the CDR3 is 13 residues long. Only the CDR3 DNA stays, 39 bases, in frame from base 1. The cohort comprised approximately 700 healthy bone marrow donors. At the time of sampling, every cohort member was nominally healthy, though immune exposures that went unrecorded were likely present. The donor tested CMV seropositive, placing the donor among the 290 or so seropositive members of the cohort. Each donor provided a peripheral blood sample, and peripheral blood mononuclear cells were used for TCR beta sequencing. Genomic DNA extraction from the blood cell samples was performed with the Qiagen DNeasy Blood Extraction Kit. The research as a whole found: In a later analysis, most CMV-associated TCR beta chains were found to appear HLA-restricted, with HLA associations seemingly driven largely by CMV exposure. A few of the identified cytomegalovirus-associated TCR beta chains were confirmed in vitro to be specific for cytomegalovirus antigens. Linkage disequilibrium might explain the correlated functional status among segregating V segments, but an unknown experimental factor could not be ruled out. When HLA alleles, especially DR and DQ, strongly co-occurred, attributing TCR associations to individual alleles was difficult. In a later analysis, some 17,000 TCR beta sequences were associated with specific HLA alleles at a false discovery rate of 0.05. A total of around 150 TCR beta chains were listed by the study as associated with cytomegalovirus. CMV serostatus was the only immune exposure information available for the cohort. The authors suggested that the approach could potentially be generalized to other disease states and immunological phenotypes. Because counts were too low, 15 to 20 rarely observed V segments, including chromosome 9 orphons, were excluded from the earlier analysis of a few hundred of the donors. Presence/absence analyses assumed roughly uniform sequencing depth across donors, an assumption that may not hold. A group of highly shared sequence variants was considered likely to be a technical artifact of the sequencing pipeline. Some IMGT-functional V segments, including TRBV6-2 and TRBV6-3, could not be distinguished by the 87-base-pair reads and were therefore excluded. Compared with equally common non-associated chains, HLA-associated TCR beta chains in a later analysis were more clonally expanded and had lower generation probabilities. Compared with the approximately 670-donor mean, donors in an Asian-associated ancestry cluster had fewer N-insertions in productive TCRs, according to a later genetic analysis. In a later analysis, several top co-occurrence clusters were reported to appear linked to parvovirus B19, influenza, CMV and Epstein-Barr virus. While some public TCRs were present in many individuals, most TCR sequences turned up only very rarely across donors. Broadly in line with IMGT annotations, most TCR beta V segments showed up in productive rearrangements about 87% or about 30% of the time in an earlier analysis of 450 to 600 of the donors. An association between a missense DCLRE1C variant and V-gene and J-gene trimming of TCR beta chains was found in a later genetic analysis and replicated in an independent cohort. In both the original and validation cohorts, the classifier was reported to diagnose cytomegalovirus status with high specificity and sensitivity. The cohort was sequenced for TCR beta chains only, and without alpha or paired-chain data the features that could be detected were limited. Because HLA typing was unavailable for some donors at each locus, only the typed subset was used in association tests. According to a later analysis, TCR association rates differed among HLA loci, with DRB1 alleles showing the most associated TCRs and HLA-C alleles showing the fewest. A further reported finding was that TCR beta sequences accurately predicted the HLA-A and HLA-B alleles for most subjects in the first cohort.

The chain is made from TRBV9 and TRBJ2-1; the D segment cannot be called with confidence. This TCR was sampled from a woman aged 55-75 years in good health and CMV-seropositive. Sequenced: PBMCs. Here the CDR3 is given as CASSGPGYNEQFF. The nucleotide sequence reads as follows: TGTGCCAGCAGCGGGCCCGGGTACAATGAGCAGTTCTTC.